One sample yielded the 32 T cell receptor beta chains listed below, sequenced in a study of graft-versus-host responses after intestinal transplantation. Antigen specificity for these receptors is unknown. Only in-frame clones appear in the TCRdb table, and some are missing; sequencing was by immunoSEQ multiplex PCR. The sample contains more than 95,000 clones, around 90% of which appear only once. Sequenced material: unstimulated CD4+ T cells sorted from spleen or lymph node cells, taken before intestinal transplant. These receptors were taken from a human donor who received an intestinal transplant.

This clone was seen a single time. V gene TRBV12-5 combines with J gene TRBJ2-1; 13 bases agree with TRBD2. This CDR3 is 18 amino acids long. Germline V gene lookup returns CDR1 LGHNT and CDR2 FRNRAP. J gave up 4 bases and V 1 base, and 7 bases lay outside the gene matches. CDR3 residues: CASGLGLKTSGGYNEQFF. The CDR3 bases are TGTGCTAGTGGTTTGGGCCTAAAGACTAGCGGGGGGTACAATGAGCAGTTCTTC. Filled out from reference TRBV12-5 and TRBJ2-1, the complete variable domain reads DARVTQTPRHKVTEMGQEVTMRCQPILGHNTVFWYRQTMMQGLELLAYFRNRAPLDDSGMPKDRFSAEMPDATLATLKIQPSEPRDSAVYFCASGLGLKTSGGYNEQFFGPGTRLTVL.

The V gene is TRBV9, the J gene TRBJ2-2; D gene unclear. The CDR3 runs 16 residues. Looked up from germline, CDR1 is SGDLS and CDR2 is YYNGEE. The V gene lost 0 bases and the J gene lost 0 bases, with 9 bases spanning the gap. This CDR3 reads CASSVEHRANTGELFF. DNA for the CDR3: TGTGCCAGCAGCGTAGAACACCGTGCGAACACCGGGGAGCTGTTTTTT.

For the CDR3, the DNA is TGTGCCAGCAGTTTCCGGGACAGAAGCTCCTATAATTCACCCCTCCACTTT. Amino acid sequence: CASSFRDRSSYNSPLHF. The chain employs TRBV27 and TRBJ1-6, with 7 bases identical to TRBD1. The CDR3 totals 17 residues. Trimming removed 3 bases from V and 0 bases from J; junction bases left unmatched: 5. Germline CDR1 is MNHEY and CDR2 is SMNVEV (reference sequence).

V usage is TRBV4-3 and J usage is TRBJ2-7, with 11 bases matching TRBD1. Per germline, CDR1 LGHNA and CDR2 YSLEER. Germline trimming cut 5 bases from V and 1 base from J; bases unmatched to any gene: 7. The length of the CDR3 is 16 residues. The CDR3 DNA reads as TGCGCCAGCAGCTCAGGGACAGGGGGTCTGTCCTACGAGCAGTACTTC. Translation: CASSSGTGGLSYEQYF.

V is TRBV7-9 and J is TRBJ2-4; TRBD1 matches 7 bases. The V gene's germline CDR1 is SEHNR and CDR2 FQNEAQ (reference sequence). Losses at the gene ends were 5 bases for V and 1 base for J; bases not matched to a gene: 14. The CDR3 has 18 residues. The DNA for the CDR3 is TGTGCCAGCAGCAGAACGACAGGGAAGCAGTGGGCCAAAAACATTCAGTACTTC. It encodes CASSRTTGKQWAKNIQYF.

The genes are TRBV30 and TRBJ2-6; a weak D match, TRBD1 (6 bases). V gave up 4 bases and J gave up 2 bases, with 6 bases separating them. CDR3 length equals 13 residues. Germline V gene sequence: CDR1 GTSNPN, CDR2 SVGIG (reference sequence). The CDR3 DNA reads TGTGCCTGGACAGGGGCTGGGGCCAACGTCCTGACTTTC. It codes for CAWTGAGANVLTF.

The chain uses TRBV15 and TRBJ2-5; D is uncertain. There are 13 residues in the CDR3. Germline loops: CDR1 LNHNV, CDR2 YYDKDF (reference sequence). V was trimmed by 1 base and J by 2 bases, leaving 5 bases between them. The CDR3 protein is CATSRVQQETQYF. The CDR3 nucleotides are TGTGCCACCAGCAGAGTACAGCAAGAGACCCAGTACTTC.

CDR3 in amino acids: CSVEAGRRETQYF. As DNA, the CDR3 is TGCAGCGTTGAGGCAGGGAGGCGAGAGACCCAGTACTTC. This chain joins TRBV29-1 and TRBJ2-5, with D perhaps matching TRBD2 (6 bases). This CDR3 region has 13 residues. From germline, CDR1 is SQVTM and CDR2 ANQGSEA. The germline V and J ends were trimmed by 3 bases and 4 bases, with 12 bases remaining between them.

In this sample, this clone turned up once. The chain is built from TRBV5-1 and TRBJ2-1; TRBD2 agrees at 9 bases. Germline CDR1 is SGHRS and CDR2 is YFSETQ. V dropped 2 bases and J dropped 2; count of bases not matched to a gene: 5. CDR3 length: 16 amino acids. CDR3 DNA: TGCGCCAGCAGCTTTAGCGGGAGTGGTGCCTACAATGAGCAGTTCTTC. Residues: CASSFSGSGAYNEQFF.

CDR3 DNA sequence: TGTGCCAGCTCACCGACTTACCCACAGGGGGCGGAGACCCAGTACTTC. Its protein product is CASSPTYPQGAETQYF. This chain uses TRBV18 with TRBJ2-5; 9 bases match TRBD1. CDR3 length equals 16 residues. After removal of 3 bases from V and 5 bases from J, the junction contained 10 bases not matched to a gene. From germline, CDR1 is KGHSH and CDR2 LQKENI. Full variable domain (outside the CDR3, taken from reference TRBV18 and TRBJ2-5): NAGVMQNPRHLVRRRGQEARLRCSPMKGHSHVYWYRQLPEEGLKFMVYLQKENIIDESGMPKERFSAEFPKEGPSILRIQQVVRGDSAAYFCASSPTYPQGAETQYFGPGTRLLVL.

The V and J genes are TRBV6-5 and TRBJ1-6, with TRBD1 identical over 8 bases. V gave up 6 bases and J gave up 0 bases; unmatched junction bases: 1. Per germline, CDR1 MNHEY and CDR2 SVGAGI. The CDR3 spans 15 residues. This chain's CDR3 is CASRDRDSYNSPLHF. CDR3 coding DNA: TGTGCCAGCAGGGACAGGGACTCCTATAATTCACCCCTCCACTTT.

CDR3 in amino acids: CASSPLGADPGELFF. The DNA for the CDR3 is TGTGCCAGCAGTCCCCTGGGGGCCGACCCTGGGGAGCTGTTTTTT. V usage is TRBV27 and J usage is TRBJ2-2, with D possibly TRBD1 on 6 matching bases. The CDR3 totals 15 residues. The germline CDR1 and CDR2 sequences are MNHEY and SMNVEV (reference sequence). Trimming cost V 5 bases and J 8 bases, with 18 bases left between them.

V is TRBV6-5 and J is TRBJ1-2, with a tentative D call TRBD1 (5 bases). V gave up 4 bases and J gave up 7 bases, with 22 bases separating them. The CDR3 sequence is 16 residues long. The V gene's germline CDR1 is MNHEY and CDR2 SVGAGI. The CDR3 nucleotides are TGTGCCAGCAGTTTTGTGGACGGGCAGGGTGTTGGTGGCTACACCTTC. Translating gives CASSFVDGQGVGGYTF.

The chain carries TRBV9 and TRBJ1-1; tentatively, D is TRBD1 (6 bases). The germline V gene has CDR1 SGDLS and CDR2 YYNGEE. V was cut by 0 bases and J by 3 bases, with 9 bases left in between. The CDR3 is 14 residues long. CDR3 nucleotide sequence: TGTGCCAGCAGCGTAGAGGGGGGGTACACTGAAGCTTTCTTT. Translation: CASSVEGGYTEAFF.

About this clone: Mismatch with germline at one junction end may stem from a read error. This chain joins TRBV19 and TRBJ1-3; D is possibly TRBD1 (6 bases). CDR1 and CDR2 from the germline V gene are LNHDA and SQIVND (reference sequence). This CDR3 region has 14 residues. The CDR3 region has the DNA TGTGCCAGTTCCCGCGACAGGCCTGGGAACACCATATATTTT. Its protein product is CASSRDRPGNTIYF.

This chain joins TRBV11-3 and TRBJ2-5, with D perhaps matching TRBD1 (5 bases). Germline V lookup: CDR1 SGHNT, CDR2 YENEEA. Trimming left V 0 bases short and J 5 bases short, with 13 bases between. The CDR3 has 15 residues. This chain's CDR3 is CASSLEGAVRETQYF. CDR3 nucleotides: TGTGCCAGCAGCTTAGAAGGGGCAGTCCGGGAGACCCAGTACTTC.

The V and J genes are TRBV30 and TRBJ2-3; D is possibly TRBD2 (5 bases). The V end was cut by 2 bases, the J end by 0 bases, with 9 bases between. Germline values: CDR1 GTSNPN, CDR2 SVGIG (reference sequence). This CDR3 comprises 14 residues. The CDR3 loop is CAWSSGSSTDTQYF. In nucleotides, the CDR3 is TGTGCCTGGAGTAGCGGCTCTAGCACAGATACGCAGTATTTT.

The CDR3 region is CASSLDGTGVSPLHF. Written as DNA, the CDR3 is TGTGCCAGCAGCTTGGACGGGACAGGGGTATCACCCCTCCACTTT. The chain carries TRBV5-4 and TRBJ1-6; 10 bases agree with TRBD1. Looked up from germline, CDR1 is SGHNT and CDR2 is YYREEE (reference sequence). The CDR3 runs 15 residues. J lost 10 bases, V lost 0 bases, and 4 bases had no gene match.

The chain joins TRBV29-1 to TRBJ2-3; 9 nucleotides align to TRBD2. The germline V gene has CDR1 SQVTM and CDR2 ANQGSEA. The CDR3 has 15 amino acids. This chain's CDR3 is CVVSGGYSGTDTQYF. CDR3 DNA sequence: TGCGTAGTTAGCGGGGGATATTCAGGCACAGATACGCAGTATTTT.

This chain connects TRBV6-1 to TRBJ2-7; D is unclear. Per the germline V gene, CDR1 is MNHNS and CDR2 is SASEGT. The CDR3 contains 13 residues. The germline V and J ends were trimmed by 4 bases and 2 bases, with 9 bases remaining between them. The CDR3 sequence is CASSVNRAYEQYF. CDR3 DNA: TGTGCCAGCAGTGTAAACAGAGCCTACGAGCAGTACTTC.

The CDR3 nucleotides read TGTGCCAGCATTCCGGGACAGGGGAGTTATGGCTACACCTTC. Translated, it gives CASIPGQGSYGYTF. The chain is built from TRBV2 and TRBJ1-2; 10 bases fit TRBD1. Trimming removed 7 bases from V and 5 bases from J; junction bases left unmatched: 7. CDR1 is SNHLY, CDR2 FYNNEI, per germline. The CDR3 is 14 residues long.

Written as DNA, the CDR3 is TGTGCCAGCAGTTTCCCCGGGACAGGGGATGAAAAACTGTTTTTT. Protein product: CASSFPGTGDEKLFF. J is TRBJ1-4 and V is TRBV28; 10 nucleotides agree with TRBD1. V lost 3 bases and J lost 6; bases outside the gene matches: 4. The CDR3 totals 15 residues. Germline V CDR1 and CDR2: MDHEN, SYDVKM. Full variable domain (outside the CDR3, taken from reference TRBV28 and TRBJ1-4): DVKVTQSSRYLVKRTGEKVFLECVQDMDHENMFWYRQDPGLGLRLIYFSYDVKMKEKGDIPEGYSVSREKKERFSLILESASTNQTSMYLCASSFPGTGDEKLFFGSGTQLSVL.

The V gene is TRBV12-5, the J gene TRBJ2-1; 9 nucleotides match TRBD1. Unmatched junction bases numbered 10, after V lost 2 bases and J lost 8 bases. This CDR3 contains 16 residues. The germline V gene has CDR1 LGHNT and CDR2 FRNRAP. CDR3 nucleotide sequence: TGTGCTAGTGGTTTGATACCCGGGACAGGGAGTGATGAGCAGTTCTTC. Residues: CASGLIPGTGSDEQFF.

The CDR3 here is CASSQEAVAKNIQYF. As DNA, the CDR3 is TGTGCCAGCAGCCAAGAAGCGGTAGCCAAAAACATTCAGTACTTC. The gene calls are TRBV14 and TRBJ2-4, with a possible D match to TRBD2 (5 bases). V was pared by 0 bases and J by 0 bases, with 6 bases between. Per the germline V gene, CDR1 is SGHDN and CDR2 is FVKESK. The CDR3 has 15 amino acids.

The chain uses TRBV4-3 and TRBJ2-3; 7 bases match TRBD2. V trimming: 4 bases; J trimming: 4 bases; junction bases outside the gene matches: 11. This CDR3 region has 16 residues. The germline CDR1 and CDR2 sequences are LGHNA and YSLEER. The DNA for the CDR3 is TGCGCCAGCAGCCTCCACGGGACTACCCGCGCAGATACGCAGTATTTT. Protein: CASSLHGTTRADTQYF.

This clone was picked up one time. V gene TRBV7-2 combines with J gene TRBJ2-5, with unresolved D. Germline assignment: CDR1 SGHTA and CDR2 FQGNSA. V shed 4 bases and J shed 3 bases, with 12 bases lying between them. This CDR3 comprises 14 residues. CDR3 DNA sequence: TGTGCCAGCAGCTCTCTTAGCCTAGAAGAGACCCAGTACTTC. It yields the protein CASSSLSLEETQYF.

The rearrangement uses TRBV10-1 and TRBJ1-5; D gene ambiguous. The CDR3 runs 15 residues. Deletions cut 4 bases from V and 0 bases from J, with 10 bases between. CDR1 is WNHNN and CDR2 is SYGVQD in the germline V gene (reference sequence). CDR3 residues: CASSVSRYSNQPQHF. Written as DNA, the CDR3 is TGCGCCAGCAGTGTATCGCGGTATAGCAATCAGCCCCAGCATTTT.

This clone has a single count. This rearrangement joins TRBV7-3 to TRBJ2-5; possible D gene TRBD2, 6 bases. The V end lost 4 bases, the J end lost 6 bases, and 12 bases lay between the germline ends. Germline V lookup: CDR1 SGHTA, CDR2 FQGTGA. CDR3 length: 13 residues. The CDR3 loop is CASSSGLTQTQYF. CDR3 coding DNA: TGTGCCAGCAGCTCGGGACTTACGCAGACCCAGTACTTC.

The V gene is TRBV4-1, the J gene TRBJ2-7; TRBD1 agrees at 12 bases. CDR3 size: 15 residues. V was clipped by 4 bases and J by 0 bases; unmatched bases: 1. CDR1 and CDR2 (germline): MGHRA, YSYEKL. The CDR3 nucleotides read TGCGCCAGCAGCCGGGACAGGGGGCGCTCCTACGAGCAGTACTTC. The encoded protein is CASSRDRGRSYEQYF.

This chain links TRBV27 with TRBJ1-4, with D unresolved. The CDR3 totals 12 residues. V lost 6 bases, J lost 13 bases, and 15 bases lay in between. Germline CDR1 is MNHEY and CDR2 is SMNVEV (reference sequence). The CDR3 is CASSLRGGALFF. The CDR3 DNA reads as TGTGCCAGCAGCCTACGAGGAGGCGCACTGTTTTTT.

V is TRBV5-5 and J is TRBJ1-2; D remains ambiguous. Trimming took 0 bases from V and 4 from J, leaving 7 bases between them. The CDR3 has 13 residues. Germline V gene sequence: CDR1 SGHKS, CDR2 YYEKEE (reference sequence). The CDR3, as DNA: TGTGCCAGCAGCTTGGGCGGTCCCTATGGCTACACCTTC. The encoded protein is CASSLGGPYGYTF.

The chain couples TRBV6-1 to TRBJ2-5, with unresolved D. The CDR3 is made up of 13 amino acids. The germline V gene has CDR1 MNHNS and CDR2 SASEGT. Trimming stripped 0 bases from V and 1 base from J, with 3 bases between. Here the CDR3 DNA reads TGTGCCAGCAGTGAAGCCGGCCAAGAGACCCAGTACTTC. Protein product: CASSEAGQETQYF.